Listed here is a single T cell receptor (beta chain). Its antigen is unidentified. This entry comes from a study of T cell responses to AZD1222 COVID-19 vaccine. Study as a whole: Second doses at about 4 or about 12 weeks were pooled. General study results and limits: Researchers took repertoire samples only after the peak T cell response had come.

TCRdb's table, derived via immunoSEQ multiplex PCR, lists solely in-frame clones and lacks some. Seen here are 140,000 or so clones, just over 85% observed once, and the top ten hold roughly 3%. The CDR3 is 13 amino acids. Germline-derived CDR1 and CDR2 are GTSNPN and SVGIG (reference sequence). The junction had 6 bases not matched to a gene; V was cut back by 4 bases and J by 8 bases. The specimen comprised peripheral blood, sampled on day 0 of AZD1222 vaccination. This chain joins TRBV30 and TRBJ1-4; TRBD1 agrees at 8 bases. The TCR comes from an adult in good health. CDR3 protein: CAWTGTGNEKLFF. CDR3 nucleotide sequence: TGTGCCTGGACCGGGACAGGAAACGAAAAACTGTTTTTT.